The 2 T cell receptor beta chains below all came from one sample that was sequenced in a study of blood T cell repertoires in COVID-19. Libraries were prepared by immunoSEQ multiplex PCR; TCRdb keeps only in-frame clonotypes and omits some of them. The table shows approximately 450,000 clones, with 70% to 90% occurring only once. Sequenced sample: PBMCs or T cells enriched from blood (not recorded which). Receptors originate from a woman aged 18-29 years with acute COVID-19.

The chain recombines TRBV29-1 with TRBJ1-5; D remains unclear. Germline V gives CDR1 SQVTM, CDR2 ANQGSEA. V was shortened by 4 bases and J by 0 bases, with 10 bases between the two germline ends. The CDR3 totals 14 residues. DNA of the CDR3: TGCAGCGTTGTCCCCGGAGCTAGCAATCAGCCCCAGCATTTT. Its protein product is CSVVPGASNQPQHF.

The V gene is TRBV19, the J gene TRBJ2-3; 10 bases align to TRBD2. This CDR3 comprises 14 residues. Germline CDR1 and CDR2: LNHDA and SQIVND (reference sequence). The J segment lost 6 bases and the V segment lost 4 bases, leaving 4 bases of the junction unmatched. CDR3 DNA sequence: TGTGCCAGTAGTACTAGCGGGAGACGCGATACGCAGTATTTT. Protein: CASSTSGRRDTQYF. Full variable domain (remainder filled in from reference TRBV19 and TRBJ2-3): DGGITQSPKYLFRKEGQNVTLSCEQNLNHDAMYWYRQDPGQGLRLIYYSQIVNDFQKGDIAEGYSVSREKKESFPLTVTSAQKNPTAFYLCASSTSGRRDTQYFGPGTRLTVL.